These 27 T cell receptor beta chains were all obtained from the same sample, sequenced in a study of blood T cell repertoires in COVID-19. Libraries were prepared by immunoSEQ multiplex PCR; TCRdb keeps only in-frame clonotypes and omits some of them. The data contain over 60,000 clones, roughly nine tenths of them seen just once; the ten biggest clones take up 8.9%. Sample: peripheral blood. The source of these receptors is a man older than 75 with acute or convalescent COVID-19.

The CDR3: CASSGEGLDTQYF. The CDR3 DNA follows: TGTGCCAGCAGCGGGGAGGGCTTGGATACGCAGTATTTT. This sequence joins TRBV5-4 and TRBJ2-3, with 7 positions matching TRBD2. The CDR3 totals 13 residues. Per the germline V gene, CDR1 is SGHNT and CDR2 is YYREEE (reference sequence). J lost 6 bases, V lost 4 bases, and 5 bases had no gene match.

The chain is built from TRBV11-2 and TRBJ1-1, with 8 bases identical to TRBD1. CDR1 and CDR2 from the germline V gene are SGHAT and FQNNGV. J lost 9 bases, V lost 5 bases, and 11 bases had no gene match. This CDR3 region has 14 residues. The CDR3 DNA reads TGTGCCAGCAGCCCACTCTCCGGACAGGGACAAGCTTTCTTT. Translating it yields CASSPLSGQGQAFF.

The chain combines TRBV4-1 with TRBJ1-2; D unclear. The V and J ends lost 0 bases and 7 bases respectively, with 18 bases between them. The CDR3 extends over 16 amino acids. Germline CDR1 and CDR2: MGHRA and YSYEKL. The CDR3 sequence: CASSQDPREGGSGYTF. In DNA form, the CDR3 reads TGCGCCAGCAGCCAAGATCCGAGGGAGGGCGGGAGTGGCTACACCTTC.

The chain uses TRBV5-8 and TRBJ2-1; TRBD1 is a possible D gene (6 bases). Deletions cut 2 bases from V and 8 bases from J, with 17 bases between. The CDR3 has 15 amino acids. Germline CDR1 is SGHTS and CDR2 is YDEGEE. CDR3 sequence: CASSFRGTGFHEQFF. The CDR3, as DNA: TGTGCCAGCAGCTTCAGGGGTACGGGTTTCCATGAGCAGTTCTTC.

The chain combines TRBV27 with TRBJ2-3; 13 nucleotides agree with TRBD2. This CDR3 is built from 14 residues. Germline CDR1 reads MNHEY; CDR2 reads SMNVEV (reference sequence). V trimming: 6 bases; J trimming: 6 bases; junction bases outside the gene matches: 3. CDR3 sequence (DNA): TGTGCCAGCAGCCGGACTAGCGGGAGCGATACGCAGTATTTT. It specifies CASSRTSGSDTQYF.

The CDR3 here is CSAGTEEYGYTF. CDR3 coding DNA: TGCAGCGCCGGGACAGAAGAATATGGCTACACCTTC. The rearrangement uses TRBV29-1 and TRBJ1-2; 7 bases are a match to TRBD1. Germline V lookup: CDR1 SQVTM, CDR2 ANQGSEA. The CDR3 is 12 residues long. Unmatched junction bases numbered 7, after V lost 7 bases and J lost 5 bases.

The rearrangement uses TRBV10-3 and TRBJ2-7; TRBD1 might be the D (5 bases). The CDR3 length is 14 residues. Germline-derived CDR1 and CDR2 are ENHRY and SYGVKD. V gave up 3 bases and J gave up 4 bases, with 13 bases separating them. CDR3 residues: CAISDRQGRYEQYF. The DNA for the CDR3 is TGTGCCATCAGTGATCGGCAGGGTCGTTACGAGCAGTACTTC.

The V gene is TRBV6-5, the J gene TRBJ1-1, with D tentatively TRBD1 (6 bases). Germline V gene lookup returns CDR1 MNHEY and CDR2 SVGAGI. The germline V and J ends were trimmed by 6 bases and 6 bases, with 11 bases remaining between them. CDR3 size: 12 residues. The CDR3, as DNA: TGTGCCAGCAGGGACAGAAACGCTGAAGCTTTCTTT. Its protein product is CASRDRNAEAFF.

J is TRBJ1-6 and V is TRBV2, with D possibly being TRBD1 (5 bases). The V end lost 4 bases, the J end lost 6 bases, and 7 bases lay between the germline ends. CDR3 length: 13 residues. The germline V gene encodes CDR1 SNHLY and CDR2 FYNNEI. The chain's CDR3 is CASSGQINSPLHF. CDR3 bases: TGTGCCAGCAGTGGACAGATTAATTCACCCCTCCACTTT. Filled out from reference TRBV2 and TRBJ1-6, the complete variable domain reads EPEVTQTPSHQVTQMGQEVILRCVPISNHLYFYWYRQILGQKVEFLVSFYNNEISEKSEIFDDQFSVERPDGSNFTLKIRSTKLEDSAMYFCASSGQINSPLHFGNGTRLTVT.

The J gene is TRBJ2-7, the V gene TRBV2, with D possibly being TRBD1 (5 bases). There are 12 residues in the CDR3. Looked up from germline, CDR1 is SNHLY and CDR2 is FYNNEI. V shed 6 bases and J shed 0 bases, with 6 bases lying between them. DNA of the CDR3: TGTGCCAGCAGGGACATCTCCTACGAGCAGTACTTC. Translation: CASRDISYEQYF.

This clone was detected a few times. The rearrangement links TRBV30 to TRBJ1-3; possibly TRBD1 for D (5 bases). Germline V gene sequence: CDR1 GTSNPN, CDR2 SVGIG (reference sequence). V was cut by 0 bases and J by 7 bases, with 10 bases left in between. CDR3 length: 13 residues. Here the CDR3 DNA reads TGTGCCTGGAGTGTACTAAGGGGTAACACCATATATTTT. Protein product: CAWSVLRGNTIYF.

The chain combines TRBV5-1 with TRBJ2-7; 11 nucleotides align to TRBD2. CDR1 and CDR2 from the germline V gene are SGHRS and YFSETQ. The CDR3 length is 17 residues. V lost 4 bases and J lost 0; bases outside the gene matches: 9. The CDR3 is CASSPEGLAVSSYEQYF. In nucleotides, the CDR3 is TGCGCCAGCAGCCCGGAGGGACTAGCGGTGAGCTCCTACGAGCAGTACTTC.

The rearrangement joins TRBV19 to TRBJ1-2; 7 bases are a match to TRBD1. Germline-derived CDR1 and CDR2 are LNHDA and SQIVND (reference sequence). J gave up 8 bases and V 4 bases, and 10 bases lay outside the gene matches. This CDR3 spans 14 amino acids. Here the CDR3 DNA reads TGTGCCAGTAGTACCCCCCTGGGACAGCGGGGCTACACCTTC. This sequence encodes CASSTPLGQRGYTF.

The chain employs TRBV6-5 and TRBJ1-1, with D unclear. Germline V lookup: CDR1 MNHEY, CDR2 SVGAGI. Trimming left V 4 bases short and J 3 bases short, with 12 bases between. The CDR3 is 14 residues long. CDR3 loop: CASSSTGGYTEAFF. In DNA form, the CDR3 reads TGTGCCAGCAGTTCCACGGGAGGGTACACTGAAGCTTTCTTT.

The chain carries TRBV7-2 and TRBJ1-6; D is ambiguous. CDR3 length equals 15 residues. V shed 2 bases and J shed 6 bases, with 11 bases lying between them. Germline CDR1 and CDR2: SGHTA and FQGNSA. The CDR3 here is CASSLMAQVNSPLHF. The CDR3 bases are TGTGCCAGCAGCTTAATGGCCCAGGTTAATTCACCCCTCCACTTT. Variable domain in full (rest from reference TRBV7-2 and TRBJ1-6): GAGVSQSPSNKVTEKGKDVELRCDPISGHTALYWYRQSLGQGLEFLIYFQGNSAPDKSGLPSDRFSAERTGGSVSTLTIQRTQQEDSAVYLCASSLMAQVNSPLHFGNGTRLTVT.

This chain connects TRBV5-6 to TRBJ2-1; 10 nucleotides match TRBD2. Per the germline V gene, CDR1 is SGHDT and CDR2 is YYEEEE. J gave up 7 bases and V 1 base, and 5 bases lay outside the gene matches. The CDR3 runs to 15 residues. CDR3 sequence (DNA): TGTGCCAGCAGCTTGCTAGCGGGGGTTTATAATGAGCAGTTCTTC. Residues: CASSLLAGVYNEQFF.

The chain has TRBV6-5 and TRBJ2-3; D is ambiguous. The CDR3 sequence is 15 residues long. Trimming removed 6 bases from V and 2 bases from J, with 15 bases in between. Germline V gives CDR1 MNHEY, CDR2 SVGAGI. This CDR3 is CASRSRRSYTDTQYF. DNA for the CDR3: TGTGCCAGCAGATCGAGACGGAGCTACACAGATACGCAGTATTTT.

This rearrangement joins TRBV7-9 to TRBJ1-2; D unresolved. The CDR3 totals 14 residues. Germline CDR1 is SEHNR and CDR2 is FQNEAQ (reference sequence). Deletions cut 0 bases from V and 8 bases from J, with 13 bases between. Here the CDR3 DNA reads TGTGCCAGCAGCTTAGCACAGTTATCTTGGGGCTACACCTTC. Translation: CASSLAQLSWGYTF.

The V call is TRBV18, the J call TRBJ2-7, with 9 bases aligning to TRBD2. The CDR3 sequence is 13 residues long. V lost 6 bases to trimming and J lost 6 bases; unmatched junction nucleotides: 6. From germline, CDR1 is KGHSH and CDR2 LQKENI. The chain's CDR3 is CASSVAGASEQYF. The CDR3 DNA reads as TGTGCCAGCTCCGTAGCGGGAGCAAGCGAGCAGTACTTC.

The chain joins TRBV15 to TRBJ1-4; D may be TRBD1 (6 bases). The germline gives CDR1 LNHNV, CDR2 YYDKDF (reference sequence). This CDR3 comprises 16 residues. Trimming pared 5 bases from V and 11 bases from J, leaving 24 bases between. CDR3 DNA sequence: TGTGCCACCAGCGGGCCCAGGGGTGCACAAACCGAGAAACTGTTTTTT. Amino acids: CATSGPRGAQTEKLFF. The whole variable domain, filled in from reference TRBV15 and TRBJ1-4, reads DAMVIQNPRYQVTQFGKPVTLSCSQTLNHNVMYWYQQKSSQAPKLLFHYYDKDFNNEADTPDNFQSRRPNTSFCFLDIRSPGLGDTAMYLCATSGPRGAQTEKLFFGSGTQLSVL.

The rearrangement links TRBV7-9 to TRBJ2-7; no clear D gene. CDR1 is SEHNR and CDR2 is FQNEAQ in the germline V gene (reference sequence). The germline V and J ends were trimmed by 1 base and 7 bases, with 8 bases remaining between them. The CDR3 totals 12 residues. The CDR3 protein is CASSLGAQEQYF. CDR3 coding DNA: TGTGCCAGCAGCTTAGGGGCGCAGGAGCAGTACTTC.

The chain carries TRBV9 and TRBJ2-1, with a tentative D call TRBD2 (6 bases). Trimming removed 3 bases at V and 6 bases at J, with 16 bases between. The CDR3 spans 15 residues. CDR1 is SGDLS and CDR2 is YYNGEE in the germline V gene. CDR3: CASSAPGLPINEQFF. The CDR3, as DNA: TGTGCCAGCAGCGCGCCGGGACTCCCAATCAATGAGCAGTTCTTC.

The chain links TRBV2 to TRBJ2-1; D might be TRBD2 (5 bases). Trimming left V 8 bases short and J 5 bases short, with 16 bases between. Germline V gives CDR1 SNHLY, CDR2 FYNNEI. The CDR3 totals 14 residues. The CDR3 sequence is CASVVRGGDNEQFF. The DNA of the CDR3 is TGTGCCAGCGTGGTTCGGGGTGGGGACAATGAGCAGTTCTTC. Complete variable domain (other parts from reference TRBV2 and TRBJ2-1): EPEVTQTPSHQVTQMGQEVILRCVPISNHLYFYWYRQILGQKVEFLVSFYNNEISEKSEIFDDQFSVERPDGSNFTLKIRSTKLEDSAMYFCASVVRGGDNEQFFGPGTRLTVL.

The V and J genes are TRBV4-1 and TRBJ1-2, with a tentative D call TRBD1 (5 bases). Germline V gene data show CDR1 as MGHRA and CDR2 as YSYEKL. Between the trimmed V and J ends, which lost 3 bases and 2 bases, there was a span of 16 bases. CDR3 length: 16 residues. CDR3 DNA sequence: TGCGCCAGCAGCCAGGGGCGGGGCGGAGGGAACTATGGCTACACCTTC. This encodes CASSQGRGGGNYGYTF.

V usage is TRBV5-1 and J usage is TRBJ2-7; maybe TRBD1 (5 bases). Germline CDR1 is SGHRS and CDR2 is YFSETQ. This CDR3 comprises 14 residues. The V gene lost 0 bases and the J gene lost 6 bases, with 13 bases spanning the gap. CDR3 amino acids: CASSLGQTVGEQYF. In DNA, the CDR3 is TGCGCCAGCAGCTTGGGACAGACAGTCGGCGAGCAGTACTTC.

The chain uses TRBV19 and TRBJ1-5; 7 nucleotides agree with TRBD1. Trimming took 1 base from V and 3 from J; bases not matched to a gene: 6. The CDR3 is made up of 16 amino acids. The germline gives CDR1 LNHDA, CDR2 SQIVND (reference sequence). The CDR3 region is CASSIGFRGINQPQHF. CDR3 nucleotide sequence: TGTGCCAGTAGTATAGGGTTCAGGGGGATCAATCAGCCCCAGCATTTT.

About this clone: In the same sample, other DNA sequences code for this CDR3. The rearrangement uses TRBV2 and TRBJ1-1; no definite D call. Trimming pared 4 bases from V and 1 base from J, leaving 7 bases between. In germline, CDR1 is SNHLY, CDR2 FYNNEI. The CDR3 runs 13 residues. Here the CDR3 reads CASSGLPNTEAFF. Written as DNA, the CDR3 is TGTGCCAGCAGTGGACTCCCGAACACTGAAGCTTTCTTT.